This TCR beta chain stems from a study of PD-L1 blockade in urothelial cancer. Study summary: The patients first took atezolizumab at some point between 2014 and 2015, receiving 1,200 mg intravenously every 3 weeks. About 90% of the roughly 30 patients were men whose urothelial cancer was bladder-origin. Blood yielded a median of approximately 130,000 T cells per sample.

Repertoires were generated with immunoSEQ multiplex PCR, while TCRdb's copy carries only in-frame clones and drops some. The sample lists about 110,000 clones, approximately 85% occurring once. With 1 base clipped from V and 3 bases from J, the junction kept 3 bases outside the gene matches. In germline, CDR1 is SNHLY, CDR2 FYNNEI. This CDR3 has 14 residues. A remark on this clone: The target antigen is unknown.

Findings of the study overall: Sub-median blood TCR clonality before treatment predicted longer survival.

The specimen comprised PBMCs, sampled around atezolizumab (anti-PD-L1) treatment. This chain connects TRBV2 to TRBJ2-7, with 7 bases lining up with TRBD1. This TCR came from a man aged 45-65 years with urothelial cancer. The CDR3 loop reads CASSEGAGGYEQYF. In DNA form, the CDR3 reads TGTGCCAGCAGTGAAGGTGCAGGGGGCTACGAGCAGTACTTC.